These 2 T cell receptor beta chains were sequenced from one sample in a study of blood T cell repertoires in COVID-19. The repertoire was sequenced with immunoSEQ multiplex PCR; TCRdb's copy has only in-frame clones and lacks some. The sample contains some 200,000 clones, around 85% of which appear only once. Material: PBMCs or T cells enriched from blood (not recorded which). These TCRs come from a woman aged 40 to 50 with acute COVID-19.

This sequence joins TRBV5-5 and TRBJ2-1; TRBD2 agrees at 7 bases. The CDR3 is 15 amino acids. CDR1 and CDR2 from the germline V gene are SGHKS and YYEKEE (reference sequence). V was pared by 4 bases and J by 4 bases, with 8 bases of the junction left unmatched. CDR3 DNA: TGTGCCAGCAGCCCCTCCGGGACTAATTACAATGAGCAGTTCTTC. Its protein product is CASSPSGTNYNEQFF.

The chain links TRBV6-2 or TRBV6-3 to TRBJ2-7; D gene unclear. V lost 2 bases, J lost 0 bases, and 17 bases lay in between. This CDR3 region has 17 residues. CDR1 is MNHEY, CDR2 SVGEGT, per germline. For the CDR3, the DNA is TGTGCCAGCAGTTACGCCCCGCCTAGTAGAAGCTCCTACGAGCAGTACTTC. Its protein product is CASSYAPPSRSSYEQYF.